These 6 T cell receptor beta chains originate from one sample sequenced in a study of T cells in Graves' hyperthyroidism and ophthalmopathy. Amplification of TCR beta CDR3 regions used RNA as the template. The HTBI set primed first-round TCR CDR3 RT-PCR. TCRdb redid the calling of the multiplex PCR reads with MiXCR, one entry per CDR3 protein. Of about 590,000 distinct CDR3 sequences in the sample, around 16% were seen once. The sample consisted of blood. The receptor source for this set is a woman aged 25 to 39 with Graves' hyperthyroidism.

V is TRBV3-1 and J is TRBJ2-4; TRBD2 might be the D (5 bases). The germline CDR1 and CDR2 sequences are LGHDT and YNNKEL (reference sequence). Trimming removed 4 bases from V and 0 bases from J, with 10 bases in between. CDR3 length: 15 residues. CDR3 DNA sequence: TGTGCCAGCAGCCCAGACTACCCAGCCAAAAACATTCAGTACTTC. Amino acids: CASSPDYPAKNIQYF.

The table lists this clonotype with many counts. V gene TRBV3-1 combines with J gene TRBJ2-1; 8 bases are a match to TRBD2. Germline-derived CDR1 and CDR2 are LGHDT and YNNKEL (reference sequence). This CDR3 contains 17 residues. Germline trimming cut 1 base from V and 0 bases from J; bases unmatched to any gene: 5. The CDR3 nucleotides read TGTGCCAGCAGCCAAGTTTCGACTAGCGTCTCCTACAATGAGCAGTTCTTC. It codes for CASSQVSTSVSYNEQFF.

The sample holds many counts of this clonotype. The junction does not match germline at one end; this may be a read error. The CDR3: CASSLVSSSYEQYF. The CDR3 DNA sequence: TGTGCCAGCAGCTTAGTCTCGAGCTCCTACGAGCAGTACTTC. The V and J genes are TRBV5-1 and TRBJ2-7; D gene unclear. The CDR3 totals 14 residues. Germline V CDR1 and CDR2: SGHRS, YFSETQ.

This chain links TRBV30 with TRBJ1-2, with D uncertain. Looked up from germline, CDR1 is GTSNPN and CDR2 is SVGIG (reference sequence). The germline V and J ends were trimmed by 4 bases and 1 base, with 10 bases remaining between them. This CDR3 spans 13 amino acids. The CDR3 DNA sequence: TGTGCCTGGACCCCGGGGTATAACTATGGCTACACCTTC. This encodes CAWTPGYNYGYTF.

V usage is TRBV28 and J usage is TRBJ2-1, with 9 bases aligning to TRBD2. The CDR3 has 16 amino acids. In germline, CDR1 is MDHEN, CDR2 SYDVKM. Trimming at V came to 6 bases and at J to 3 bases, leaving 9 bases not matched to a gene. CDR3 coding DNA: TGTGCCAGCAGCCCAGTAGCGGGAGCATTCTACAATGAGCAGTTCTTC. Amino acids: CASSPVAGAFYNEQFF.

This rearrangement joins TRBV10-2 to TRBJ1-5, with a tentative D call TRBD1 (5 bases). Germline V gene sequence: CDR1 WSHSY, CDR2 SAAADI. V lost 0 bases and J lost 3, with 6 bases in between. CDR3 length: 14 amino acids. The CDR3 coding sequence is TGCGCCAGCAGTGAGTCGGGGGACAATCAGCCCCAGCATTTT. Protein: CASSESGDNQPQHF.